One sample yielded the 11 T cell receptor beta chains listed below, sequenced in a study of CD8+ T cells in alopecia areata. Treatment given: oral pan-JAK inhibitor, 5-10 mg twice daily. Extracted from the samples, RNA was reverse transcribed into cDNA to serve as the sequencing template. Assay used: immunoSEQ multiplex PCR; TCRdb lists only in-frame clones, some missing. The data show 250,000 to 350,000 clones, with 60% seen just once and 0.75% to 0.95% held by the top ten. The material was CD4+ T cells sorted from blood, obtained around week 54, from a patient treated with tofacitinib. Receptors were obtained from a human donor with alopecia areata.

The chain recombines TRBV29-1 with TRBJ2-7; possibly TRBD1 or TRBD2 for D (6 bases each). From germline, CDR1 is SQVTM and CDR2 ANQGSEA. The CDR3 spans 12 residues. V was cut by 6 bases and J by 2 bases, with 11 bases left in between. The CDR3: CSVEGDAYEQYF. The CDR3 nucleotides read TGCAGCGTGGAGGGGGATGCCTACGAGCAGTACTTC.

The chain carries TRBV15 and TRBJ2-1, with D possibly TRBD1 on 6 matching bases. Germline V CDR1 and CDR2: LNHNV, YYDKDF (reference sequence). This CDR3 has 15 residues. The V gene lost 1 base and the J gene lost 5 bases, with 12 bases spanning the gap. The CDR3 loop reads CATSRAGPGDNEQFF. In DNA form, the CDR3 reads TGTGCCACCAGCAGAGCCGGGCCAGGGGACAATGAGCAGTTCTTC.

This CDR3 is CAGKGSASGNTIYF. Here the CDR3 DNA reads TGTGCCGGGAAAGGGAGCGCCTCTGGAAACACCATATATTTT. The chain is built from TRBV30 and TRBJ1-3; no definite D call. Trimming removed 8 bases from V and 0 bases from J, with 14 bases in between. The CDR3 spans 14 residues. Per the germline V gene, CDR1 is GTSNPN and CDR2 is SVGIG (reference sequence).

V gene TRBV30 combines with J gene TRBJ1-6, with D hard to call. There are 11 residues in the CDR3. The V and J ends lost 6 bases and 7 bases respectively, with 7 bases between them. Germline CDR1 and CDR2: GTSNPN and SVGIG (reference sequence). The DNA of the CDR3 is TGTGCCTGCGGAGGAAATTCACCCCTCCACTTT. Translation gives CACGGNSPLHF.

This chain links TRBV6-5 with TRBJ2-7; no reliable D call. The CDR3 is made up of 12 amino acids. V was cut by 8 bases and J by 0 bases, with 8 bases left in between. Germline V gene sequence: CDR1 MNHEY, CDR2 SVGAGI. The CDR3 reads CASAAYSYEQYF. The CDR3 nucleotides are TGTGCCAGCGCGGCTTACTCCTACGAGCAGTACTTC.

The chain is built from TRBV30 and TRBJ1-1, with D unresolved. Germline V gene lookup returns CDR1 GTSNPN and CDR2 SVGIG (reference sequence). V was trimmed by 3 bases and J by 1 base, leaving 9 bases between them. The CDR3 loop spans 13 amino acids. Here the CDR3 DNA reads TGTGCCTGGAGATGGCAGGAGAACACTGAAGCTTTCTTT. It specifies CAWRWQENTEAFF.

V usage is TRBV5-5 and J usage is TRBJ1-1; D gene unclear. The germline gives CDR1 SGHKS, CDR2 YYEKEE (reference sequence). This CDR3 comprises 14 residues. Trimming left V 2 bases short and J 4 bases short, with 12 bases between. DNA for the CDR3: TGTGCCAGCAGCTTAGACCTCATGGGCACTGAAGCTTTCTTT. Its translation is CASSLDLMGTEAFF. The full variable domain, with the rest looked up from reference TRBV5-5 and TRBJ1-1, is DAGVTQSPTHLIKTRGQQVTLRCSPISGHKSVSWYQQVLGQGPQFIFQYYEKEERGRGNFPDRFSARQFPNYSSELNVNALLLGDSALYLCASSLDLMGTEAFFGQGTRLTVV.

The count of this clone is one. The V gene is TRBV29-1, the J gene TRBJ1-3; perhaps TRBD1 as D (5 bases). The germline gives CDR1 SQVTM, CDR2 ANQGSEA. This CDR3 has 12 amino acids. Trimming took 4 bases from V and 2 from J, leaving 6 bases between them. In DNA, the CDR3 is TGCAGCGTTGGGACACCTGGAAACACCATATATTTT. Its protein product is CSVGTPGNTIYF. The full variable domain, its missing parts supplied by reference TRBV29-1 and TRBJ1-3, is SAVISQKPSRDICQRGTSLTIQCQVDSQVTMMFWYRQQPGQSLTLIATANQGSEATYESGFVIDKFPISRPNLTFSTLTVSNMSPEDSSIYLCSVGTPGNTIYFGEGSWLTVV.

The rearrangement uses TRBV15 and TRBJ2-1; 8 bases agree with TRBD2. Germline CDR1 and CDR2: LNHNV and YYDKDF (reference sequence). The ends lost 4 bases at V and 12 bases at J; junction bases unmatched: 14. CDR3 size: 15 residues. The CDR3 DNA follows: TGTGCCACCAGCATGCCCTTGCAGCGGGGGCATGGGCAGTTCTTC. Its translation: CATSMPLQRGHGQFF.

The chain couples TRBV5-6 to TRBJ2-1; TRBD2 agrees at 9 bases. Germline values: CDR1 SGHDT, CDR2 YYEEEE. V lost 5 bases, J lost 8 bases, and 11 bases stayed unmatched. This CDR3 contains 15 residues. CDR3 bases: TGTGCCAGCAGTCTCCGCAGGACTAGCGCAGATGAGCAGTTCTTC. Translating it yields CASSLRRTSADEQFF. The variable domain in full, with the rest retrieved from reference TRBV5-6 and TRBJ2-1, is DAGVTQSPTHLIKTRGQQVTLRCSPKSGHDTVSWYQQALGQGPQFIFQYYEEEERQRGNFPDRFSGHQFPNYSSELNVNALLLGDSALYLCASSLRRTSADEQFFGPGTRLTVL.

V usage is TRBV27 and J usage is TRBJ2-5, with D hard to call. The V end was cut by 3 bases, the J end by 3 bases, with 8 bases between. The CDR3 totals 13 residues. Germline CDR1 is MNHEY and CDR2 is SMNVEV (reference sequence). This CDR3 is CASSLRQEETQYF. Written as DNA, the CDR3 is TGTGCCAGCAGTTTGAGGCAGGAAGAGACCCAGTACTTC.